The present TCR beta chain was sequenced within a study of cytomegalovirus exposure and HLA in healthy donors. Study observations and caveats: Cytomegalovirus status was reportedly diagnosed by the classifier with high specificity and sensitivity. HLA-A and HLA-B allele assignments for most subjects were reportedly predicted accurately using TCR beta sequences. As a later analysis showed, a missense DCLRE1C variant was linked to trimming of TCR beta V- and J-genes. Another analysis was done later, and it associated 16,951 TCR beta sequences with HLA alleles at 0.05 false discovery rate.

Primers: 60 Vbeta forward and 13 Jbeta reverse. Measured with immunoSEQ multiplex PCR; TCRdb has only the in-frame clones, and not every one. Of roughly 240,000 clones in the sample, roughly 78% were seen once. V lost 0 bases and J lost 4; bases outside the gene matches: 3. Germline CDR1 SGHDT, CDR2 YYEEEE. This CDR3 region has 14 residues. A single count supports this clone. Its antigen is unknown. This clonotype was obtained from a boy aged 5-17 years in good health and CMV-seronegative. The chain combines TRBV5-6 with TRBJ1-2; 7 bases match TRBD1. Source material: PBMCs. The CDR3 DNA is TGTGCCAGCAGCTTGGGGGACAGTTTCTATGGCTACACCTTC. It specifies CASSLGDSFYGYTF.